Each of the 12 T cell receptor beta chains below was sequenced from the same sample in a study of cytomegalovirus exposure and HLA in healthy donors (dated by TCRdb to 2015 to 2018). The receptor library was made with the immunoSEQ multiplex PCR assay. The multiplex PCR relied on a mix of 60 forward primers for TCR Vbeta segments and 13 reverse primers for TCR Jbeta segments. TCRdb holds this immuneACCESS table with in-frame rearrangements only. Some clones are missing; in checked studies, unresolved V genes explain under half, and the rest has no known cause. The sample has 130,000 to 150,000 clones on record, about 84% of them singletons. The top ten hold about 2.4% of the sample. The sample was PBMCs. These receptors were obtained from a woman between 18 and 29 years old in good health and CMV-seropositive.

The DNA of the CDR3 is TGTGCCAGCAGCTTCCTAGCGGGGGTGTACAATGAGCAGTTCTTC. Protein sequence: CASSFLAGVYNEQFF. The chain is built from TRBV7-2 and TRBJ2-1; TRBD2 agrees at 10 bases. This CDR3 region has 15 residues. V gave up 3 bases and J gave up 4 bases; unmatched junction bases: 3. CDR1 and CDR2 (germline): SGHTA, FQGNSA.

V is TRBV30 and J is TRBJ2-7, with TRBD2 identical over 7 bases. The germline V gene has CDR1 GTSNPN and CDR2 SVGIG (reference sequence). J lost 7 bases, V lost 0 bases, and 6 bases had no gene match. The CDR3 sequence is 13 residues long. CDR3 residues: CAWSVGGEGEQYF. The CDR3 coding sequence is TGTGCCTGGAGTGTGGGGGGGGAGGGAGAGCAGTACTTC.

The chain has TRBV9 and TRBJ2-3; D uncertain. Germline V gene lookup returns CDR1 SGDLS and CDR2 YYNGEE. V was shortened by 0 bases and J by 4 bases, with 9 bases between the two germline ends. The CDR3 consists of 14 residues. The CDR3 region is CASSVGPGADTQYF. DNA for the CDR3: TGTGCCAGCAGCGTAGGACCAGGTGCAGATACGCAGTATTTT.

V and J are TRBV21-1 and TRBJ2-7; the D call in the table, TRBD2, was not verified against the DNA. TRBV21-1 is tagged as a pseudogene. There are 13 residues in the CDR3. CDR3 nucleotides: TGTGCCAGCAGCAATGCGGGGTCCTACGAGCAGTACTTC. Protein product: CASSNAGSYEQYF.

The V and J genes are TRBV5-1 and TRBJ2-3, with 11 positions matching TRBD2. The V gene end was trimmed by 4 bases and the J gene end by 2 bases; junction bases not matched to a gene: 6. The CDR3 consists of 16 residues. The germline CDR1 and CDR2 sequences are SGHRS and YFSETQ. For the CDR3, the DNA is TGCGCCAGCAGCGTGACTAGCGGGGCCATCACAGATACGCAGTATTTT. It codes for CASSVTSGAITDTQYF.

The chain couples TRBV4-3 to TRBJ2-7; 7 bases map to TRBD1. V was pared by 0 bases and J by 6 bases, with 8 bases of the junction left unmatched. The CDR3 has 15 amino acids. The germline gives CDR1 LGHNA, CDR2 YSLEER. Here the CDR3 DNA reads TGCGCCAGCAGCCAAGATAACAGGGGCGGCCTCGAGCAGTACTTC. This codes for CASSQDNRGGLEQYF.

This rearrangement joins TRBV5-4 to TRBJ2-5; TRBD2 is a possible D gene (7 bases). The germline V gene encodes CDR1 SGHNT and CDR2 YYREEE (reference sequence). This CDR3 spans 18 amino acids. The ends were cut back, 1 base at V and 3 bases at J, with 22 bases in the middle. The CDR3 DNA is TGTGCCAGCAGCTTGATAGGTCGTGGTGGGGGGGCGAAAGAGACCCAGTACTTC. This sequence encodes CASSLIGRGGGAKETQYF. Full variable domain (rest looked up from reference TRBV5-4 and TRBJ2-5): ETGVTQSPTHLIKTRGQQVTLRCSSQSGHNTVSWYQQALGQGPQFIFQYYREEENGRGNFPPRFSGLQFPNYSSELNVNALELDDSALYLCASSLIGRGGGAKETQYFGPGTRLLVL.

The chain recombines TRBV15 with TRBJ1-1; possibly TRBD1 for D (6 bases). This CDR3 has 13 amino acids. Germline CDR1 LNHNV, CDR2 YYDKDF (reference sequence). The V and J ends lost 1 base and 11 bases respectively, with 14 bases between them. The CDR3 sequence: CATSRAQGSKAFF. Here the CDR3 DNA reads TGTGCCACCAGCAGAGCACAGGGAAGTAAGGCTTTCTTT.

The chain recombines TRBV18 with TRBJ1-2, with TRBD1 as a possible D gene (5 bases). Per germline, CDR1 KGHSH and CDR2 LQKENI. Deletions cut 4 bases from V and 8 bases from J, with 32 bases between. The CDR3 consists of 19 residues. This CDR3 reads CASSRALTPHFNRGLGYTF. In nucleotides, the CDR3 is TGTGCCAGCTCACGCGCCTTAACACCCCATTTTAATAGGGGTTTAGGCTACACCTTC.

The J gene is TRBJ2-2, the V gene TRBV10-3, with D unclear. This CDR3 has 15 residues. From germline, CDR1 is ENHRY and CDR2 SYGVKD. V gave up 6 bases and J gave up 1 base, with 12 bases separating them. CDR3 sequence (DNA): TGTGCCATCAGGTCTAGTTCGGGGAACACCGGGGAGCTGTTTTTT. Amino acids: CAIRSSSGNTGELFF.

This rearrangement joins TRBV30 to TRBJ1-5; D possibly corresponds to TRBD1 (5 bases). This CDR3 has 13 amino acids. The germline V and J ends were trimmed by 1 base and 3 bases, with 7 bases remaining between them. Germline V lookup: CDR1 GTSNPN, CDR2 SVGIG (reference sequence). The CDR3 DNA sequence: TGTGCCTGGAGTGGACAGAACAATCAGCCCCAGCATTTT. It encodes CAWSGQNNQPQHF.

J is TRBJ2-7 and V is TRBV6-5; possible D gene TRBD2, 5 bases. V dropped 2 bases and J dropped 4 bases, with 12 bases sitting between them. The length of the CDR3 is 14 residues. Germline V lookup: CDR1 MNHEY, CDR2 SVGAGI. Written as DNA, the CDR3 is TGTGCCAGCAGTTACGGACTGCCGGCTTACGAGCAGTACTTC. As protein: CASSYGLPAYEQYF.